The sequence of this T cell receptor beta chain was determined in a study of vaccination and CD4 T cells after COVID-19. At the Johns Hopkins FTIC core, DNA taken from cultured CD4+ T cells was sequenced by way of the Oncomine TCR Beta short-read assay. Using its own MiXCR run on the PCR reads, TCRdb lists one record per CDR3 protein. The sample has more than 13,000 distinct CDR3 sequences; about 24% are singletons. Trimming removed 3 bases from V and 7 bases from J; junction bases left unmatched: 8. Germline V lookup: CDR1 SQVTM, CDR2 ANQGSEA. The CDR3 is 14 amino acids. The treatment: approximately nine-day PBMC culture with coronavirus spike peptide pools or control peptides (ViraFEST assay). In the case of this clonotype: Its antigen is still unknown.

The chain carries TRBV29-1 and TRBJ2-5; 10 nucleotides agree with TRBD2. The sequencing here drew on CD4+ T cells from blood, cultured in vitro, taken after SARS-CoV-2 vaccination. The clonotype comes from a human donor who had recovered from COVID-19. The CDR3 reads CSVDPAGGRGTQYF. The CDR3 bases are TGCAGCGTTGATCCAGCGGGAGGGCGGGGGACCCAGTACTTC.